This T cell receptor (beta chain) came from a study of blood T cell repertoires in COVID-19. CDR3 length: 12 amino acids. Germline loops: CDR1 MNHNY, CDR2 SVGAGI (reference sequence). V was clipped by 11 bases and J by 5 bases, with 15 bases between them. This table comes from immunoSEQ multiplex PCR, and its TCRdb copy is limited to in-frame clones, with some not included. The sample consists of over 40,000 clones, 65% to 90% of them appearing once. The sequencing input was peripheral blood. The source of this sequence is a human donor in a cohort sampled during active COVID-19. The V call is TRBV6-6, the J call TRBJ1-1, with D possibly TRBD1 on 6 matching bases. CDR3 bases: TGTGCCGCCACAGGGTCGGGTACTGAAGCTTTCTTT. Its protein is CAATGSGTEAFF.